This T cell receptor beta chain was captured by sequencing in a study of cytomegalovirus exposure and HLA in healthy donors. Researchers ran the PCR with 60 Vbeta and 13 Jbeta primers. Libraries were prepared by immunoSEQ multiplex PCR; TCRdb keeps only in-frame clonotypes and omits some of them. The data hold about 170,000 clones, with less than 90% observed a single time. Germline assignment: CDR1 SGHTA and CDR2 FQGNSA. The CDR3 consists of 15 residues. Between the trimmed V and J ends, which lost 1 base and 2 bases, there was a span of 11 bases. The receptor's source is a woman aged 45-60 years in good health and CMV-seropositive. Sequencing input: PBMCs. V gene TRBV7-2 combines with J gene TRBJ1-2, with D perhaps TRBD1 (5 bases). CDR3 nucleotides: TGTGCCAGCAGCTTAGAGGCGGGGCGCAACTATGGCTACACCTTC. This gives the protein CASSLEAGRNYGYTF.